This T cell receptor (beta chain) emerged from a study of blood T cells in healthy people across ages (dated by TCRdb to between 2014 and 2016). In terms of the full investigation: In model experiments, template switching captured roughly one uniquely barcoded TCR beta cDNA molecule for every two T cells. To avoid experimental bias, donors of different ages were distributed randomly across sequencing lanes. The donors were split into four age groups: young (average around 15 years), middle-aged (roughly 40), aged (about 56) and long-lived (82). Two additional independent replicas of 1 million unique cDNA reads from the same blood draw were analyzed for two donors (one aged 18 to 30 and one aged 80 or older). Using deep sequencing normalized with unique cDNA molecular identifiers, the study measured how TCR beta repertoire diversity changes with age. Results and caveats for the whole study, not just this receptor: Estimates of total diversity based on one million sequenced T cells were regarded as lower bounds and as underestimates. There was a strong correlation between observed TCR beta diversity and the percentage of naive T cells measured by flow cytometry. Compared with the aged group, the long-lived group had more naive CD4+ T cells, fewer expanded clones and increased TCR diversity, suggesting age selection. Because the CMV infection status of the donors was unknown, age-related changes in expanded clonotypes may potentially have been confounded. Observed TCR beta diversity per million T cells fell roughly linearly with age, and a significant reduction was already apparent by age around 40. Conclusive comparison of naive and antigen-experienced compartments was prevented by the profiling of bulk unsorted PBMCs.

On this clonotype: Its binding antigen is unknown. Nothing much larger sits one base from this clone, and base qualities are not available.

The 40 or so donors, aged about 6 to 95 years, were systemically healthy Caucasian individuals from Russia. Each donor gave about 9.2 milliliters of peripheral blood, drawn into EDTA-treated Vacutainer tubes. Ficoll-Paque density-gradient centrifugation was used to isolate PBMCs, with at least 7 million per sample. Trizol reagent was used to extract total RNA from PBMCs, with at least 6 micrograms per sample. Naive CD45RAhigh/CD27high T cell percentages were measured by flow cytometry on a PBMC aliquot from every donor. The V end loses 6 bases and the J end loses 7 bases, and a stretch of 9 bases separates them. The cysteine opens and the phenylalanine closes a CDR3 of 11 amino acids. The only DNA kept is the CDR3, 33 bases in frame from the first base. The library was produced with 5' RACE. Data came from an Illumina HiSeq 2500. A second PCR of 7 to 11 cycles was performed with a sample-barcoded 5' primer and a J-beta primer mix. A unique molecular identifier was introduced onto each TCR beta cDNA molecule by a template-switch 5' adaptor carrying 12 random nucleotides. At least 2.5 million CDR3-containing paired-end reads were obtained from each sample. First-strand cDNA was synthesized from all RNA with the Mint cDNA synthesis kit, primed by a TRBC-specific oligonucleotide. All cDNA was treated with uracil-DNA glycosylase and then went through a first 18-cycle PCR with the universal primers M1SS and BC2_uni_R. Per the original workflow: Each sample was normalized by randomly selecting 1 million high-quality reads, each carrying a distinct molecular identifier. Reads sharing molecular identifiers were discarded rather than binned into consensus sequences. MiTCR, run with a Q25 quality threshold and the strictest error-elimination algorithm, handled CDR3 identification, clonotype clustering and error correction. A nonparametric unseen species model with Euler transformation was used to estimate lower-bound total TCR beta diversity. TCRdb took the public reads, trimmed them with fastp at Q25, ran MiXCR for clone calling and kept in-frame beta chains. Rows are unified per CDR3 protein, each entry keeping the most common DNA and genes. The V and J calls, along with clone size, are taken from TCRdb and not from the paper's own processing. The sample has 1.5 million or so distinct CDR3 sequences on record, approximately 38% of them singletons. The top ten constitute 7.9% of the sample.

The receptor comes from a young woman in good health. Recombination connected TRBV12-3 or TRBV12-4 to TRBJ1-2, with no confidently assigned D gene. The sample comprised blood. The CDR3 protein is CASSRAGGYTF. The nucleotide sequence reads TGTGCCAGCAGCCGGGCTGGTGGCTACACCTTC.